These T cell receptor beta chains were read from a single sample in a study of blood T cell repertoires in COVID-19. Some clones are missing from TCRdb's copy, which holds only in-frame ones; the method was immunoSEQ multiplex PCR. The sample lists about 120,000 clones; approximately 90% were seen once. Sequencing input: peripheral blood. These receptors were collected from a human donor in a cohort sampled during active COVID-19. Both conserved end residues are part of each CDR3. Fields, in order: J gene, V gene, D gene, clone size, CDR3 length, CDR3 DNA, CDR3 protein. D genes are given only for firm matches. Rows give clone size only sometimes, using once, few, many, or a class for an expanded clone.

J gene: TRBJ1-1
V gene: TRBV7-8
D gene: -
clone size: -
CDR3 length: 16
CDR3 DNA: TGTGCCAGCAGCCAAGGGTTCGGCAGAGGGAAAACTGAAGCTTTCTTT
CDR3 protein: CASSQGFGRGKTEAFF

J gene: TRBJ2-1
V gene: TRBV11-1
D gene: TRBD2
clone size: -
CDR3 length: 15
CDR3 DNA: TGTGCCAGCACCCTCGGGAGCGGGAGGGGCAATGAGCAGTTCTTC
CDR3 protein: CASTLGSGRGNEQFF

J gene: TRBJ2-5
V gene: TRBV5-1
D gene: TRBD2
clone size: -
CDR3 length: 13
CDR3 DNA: TGCGCCAGCACCCCCGGGCGGGAGGAGACCCAGTACTTC
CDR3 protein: CASTPGREETQYF

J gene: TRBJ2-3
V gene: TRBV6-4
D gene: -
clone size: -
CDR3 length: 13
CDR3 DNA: TGTGCCAGCAGTGTCTCGCTAGGTGATACGCAGTATTTT
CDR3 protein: CASSVSLGDTQYF

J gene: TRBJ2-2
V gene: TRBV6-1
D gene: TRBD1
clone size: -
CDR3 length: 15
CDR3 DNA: TGTGCCAGCAGCACCGGACAGGGAAAAGCCGGGGAGCTGTTTTTT
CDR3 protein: CASSTGQGKAGELFF

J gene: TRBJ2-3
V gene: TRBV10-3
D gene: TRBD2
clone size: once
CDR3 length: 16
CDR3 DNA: TGTGCCATCAGTGGAACACTAGCGGGGAGCACAGATACGCAGTATTTT
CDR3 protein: CAISGTLAGSTDTQYF

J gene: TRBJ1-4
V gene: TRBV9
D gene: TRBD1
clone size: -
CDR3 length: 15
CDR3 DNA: TGTGCCAGCAGCACAAGGGGACAGGGTGGGGAAAAACTGTTTTTT
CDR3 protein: CASSTRGQGGEKLFF

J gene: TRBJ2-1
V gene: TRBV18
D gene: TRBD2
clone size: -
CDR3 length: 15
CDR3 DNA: TGTGCCAGCTCACTCGGGACTAGCGGGGGGAATGAGCAGTTCTTC
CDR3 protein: CASSLGTSGGNEQFF

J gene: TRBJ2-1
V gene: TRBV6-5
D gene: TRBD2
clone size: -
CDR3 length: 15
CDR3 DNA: TGTGCCAGCAGTTACTCCGGACTAGCAATTAATGAGCAGTTCTTC
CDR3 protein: CASSYSGLAINEQFF

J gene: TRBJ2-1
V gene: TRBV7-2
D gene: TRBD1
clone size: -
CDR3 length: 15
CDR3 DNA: TGTGCCAGCAGCCCCGGACAGGGCCCCTACAATGAGCAGTTCTTC
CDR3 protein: CASSPGQGPYNEQFF

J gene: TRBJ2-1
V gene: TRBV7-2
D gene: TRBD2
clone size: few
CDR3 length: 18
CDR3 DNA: TGTGCCAGCAGCTTGATGACCATAGCGGGGGGCTCCTACAATGAGCAGTTCTTC
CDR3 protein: CASSLMTIAGGSYNEQFF

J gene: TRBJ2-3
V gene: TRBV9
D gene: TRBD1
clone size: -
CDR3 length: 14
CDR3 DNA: TGTGCCAGCTCCCGGGACAGGGAAGGGGATACGCAGTATTTT
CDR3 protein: CASSRDREGDTQYF

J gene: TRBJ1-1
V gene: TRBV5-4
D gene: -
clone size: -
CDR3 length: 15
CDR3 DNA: TGTGCCAGCAGCTTCGCAGGGGCTCGGGACACTGAAGCTTTCTTT
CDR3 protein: CASSFAGARDTEAFF

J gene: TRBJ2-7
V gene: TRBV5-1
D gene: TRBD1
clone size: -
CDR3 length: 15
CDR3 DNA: TGCGCCAGCAGCTTGGTGACAGGGCCTTCCTACGAGCAGTACTTC
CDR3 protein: CASSLVTGPSYEQYF

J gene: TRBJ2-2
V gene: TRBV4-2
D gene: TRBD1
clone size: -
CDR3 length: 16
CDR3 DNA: TGTGCCAGCAGCCAACACGGACAGGGTAACACCGGGGAGCTGTTTTTT
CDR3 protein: CASSQHGQGNTGELFF

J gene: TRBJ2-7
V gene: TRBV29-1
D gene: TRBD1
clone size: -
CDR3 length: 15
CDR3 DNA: TGCAGCGTGATAGTGGACAGGGGGCCTAACTACGAGCAGTACTTC
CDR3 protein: CSVIVDRGPNYEQYF

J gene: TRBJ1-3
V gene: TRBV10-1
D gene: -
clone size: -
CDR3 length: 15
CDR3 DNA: TGCGCCAGCAGTCCCGCTACCCGTCCTGGAAACACCATATATTTT
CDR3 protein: CASSPATRPGNTIYF

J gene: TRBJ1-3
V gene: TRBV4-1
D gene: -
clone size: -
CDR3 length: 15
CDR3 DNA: TGCGCCAGCAGCCAAGACCGAGGTACTGGAAACACCATATATTTT
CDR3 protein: CASSQDRGTGNTIYF

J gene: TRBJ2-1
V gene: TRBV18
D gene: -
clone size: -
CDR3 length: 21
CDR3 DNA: TGTGCCAGCTCACCACCTAACGGAATGATCGGCAGAGCAAGACACTACAATGAGCAGTTCTTC
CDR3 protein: CASSPPNGMIGRARHYNEQFF

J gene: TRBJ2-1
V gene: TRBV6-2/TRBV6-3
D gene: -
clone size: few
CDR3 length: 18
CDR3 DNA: TGTGCCAGCTGTTACCTTGGGGGCGGGGGCGGGCAATACAATGAGCAGTTCTTC
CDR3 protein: CASCYLGGGGGQYNEQFF

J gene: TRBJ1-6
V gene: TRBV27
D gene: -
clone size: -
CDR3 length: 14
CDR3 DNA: TGTGCCAGCACCGCCGGGGCCTATAATTCACCCCTCCACTTT
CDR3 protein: CASTAGAYNSPLHF

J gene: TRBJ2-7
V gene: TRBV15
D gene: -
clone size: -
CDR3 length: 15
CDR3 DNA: TGTGCCACCAGCAGAGAACAGATTTTCTCCTACGAGCAGTACTTC
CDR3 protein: CATSREQIFSYEQYF

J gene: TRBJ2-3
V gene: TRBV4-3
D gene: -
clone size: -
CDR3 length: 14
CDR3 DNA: TGCGCCAGCAGCCAATCGACAGTCACAGATACGCAGTATTTT
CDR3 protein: CASSQSTVTDTQYF

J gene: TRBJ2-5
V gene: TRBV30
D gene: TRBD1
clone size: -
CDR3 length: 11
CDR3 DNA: TGTGCCTGGGGGACAGAAGAGACCCAGTACTTC
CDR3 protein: CAWGTEETQYF

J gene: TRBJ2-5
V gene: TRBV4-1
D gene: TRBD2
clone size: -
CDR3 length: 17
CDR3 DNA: TGCGCCAGCAGCCAAGACGGACTAGCGGGGGCCCAAGAGACCCAGTACTTC
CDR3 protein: CASSQDGLAGAQETQYF

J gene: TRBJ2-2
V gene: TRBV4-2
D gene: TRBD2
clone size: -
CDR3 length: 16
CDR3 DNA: TGTGCCAGCAGCCCCTCAACTAGCGCGGGGACCGGGGAGCTGTTTTTT
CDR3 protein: CASSPSTSAGTGELFF

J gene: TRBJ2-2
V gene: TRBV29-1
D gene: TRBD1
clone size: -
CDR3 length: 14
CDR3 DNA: TGCAGCCTCCTTTTCCACCAGGGGGACGGGGAGCTGTTTTTT
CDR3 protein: CSLLFHQGDGELFF

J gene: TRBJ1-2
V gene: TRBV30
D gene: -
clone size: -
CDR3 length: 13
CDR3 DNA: TGTGCCTGGAGTGTACAGGGTTTGTATGGCTACACCTTC
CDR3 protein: CAWSVQGLYGYTF

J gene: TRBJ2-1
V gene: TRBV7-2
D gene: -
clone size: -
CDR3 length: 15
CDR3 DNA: TGTGCCAGCAGCCCCAGGATACCCCCGTTGAATGAGCAGTTCTTC
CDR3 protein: CASSPRIPPLNEQFF

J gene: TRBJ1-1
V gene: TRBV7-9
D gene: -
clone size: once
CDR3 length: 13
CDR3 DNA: TGTGCCAGCAGCTTATTAGGGGGCACTGAAGCTTTCTTT
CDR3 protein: CASSLLGGTEAFF